This TCR beta chain was sequenced during a study of identical twins. Whole-study findings and limits: In monozygotic twins, models underestimated the sharing of out-of-frame TCR alpha. Out-of-frame beta sequences exhibited a weaker degree of excess twin sharing.

Between the trimmed V and J ends, which lost 6 bases and 2 bases, there was a span of 10 bases. The length of the CDR3 is 12 residues. In germline, CDR1 is SQVTM, CDR2 ANQGSEA. Unique molecular identifiers were present on the cDNA, which also gained a universal primer site by template switching. A single record per CDR3 protein comes from TCRdb applying MiXCR to the 5' RACE reads. The table has fewer than 250,000 distinct CDR3 sequences, 7.5% seen once; the top ten hold approximately 5.4%. The sample holds many counts of this clonotype. Its antigen is as yet unknown. The same sample was also studied in work on yellow fever vaccine responses in identical twins. That report adds: Twins reportedly showed a vaccine T cell response that seemed partly convergent and partly personalized.

The V and J genes are TRBV29-1 and TRBJ1-2; D remains unclear. This clonotype was sampled from a woman aged 18-35 years in good health. The sequencing sample was made of CD8+ T cells sorted from blood. The CDR3 here is CSVIPGNYGYTF. The CDR3, as DNA: TGCAGCGTCATCCCCGGAAACTATGGCTACACCTTC.